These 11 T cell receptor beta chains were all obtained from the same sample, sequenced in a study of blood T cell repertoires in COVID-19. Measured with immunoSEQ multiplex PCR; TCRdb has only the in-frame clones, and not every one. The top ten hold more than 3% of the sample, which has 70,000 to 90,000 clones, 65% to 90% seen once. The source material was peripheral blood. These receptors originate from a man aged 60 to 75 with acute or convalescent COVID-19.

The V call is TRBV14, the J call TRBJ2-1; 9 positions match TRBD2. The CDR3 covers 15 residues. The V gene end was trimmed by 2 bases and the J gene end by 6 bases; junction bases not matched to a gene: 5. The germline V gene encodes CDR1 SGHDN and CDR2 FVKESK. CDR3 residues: CASSQSSGRFNEQFF. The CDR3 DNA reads TGTGCCAGCAGCCAAAGTAGCGGGAGATTCAATGAGCAGTTCTTC.

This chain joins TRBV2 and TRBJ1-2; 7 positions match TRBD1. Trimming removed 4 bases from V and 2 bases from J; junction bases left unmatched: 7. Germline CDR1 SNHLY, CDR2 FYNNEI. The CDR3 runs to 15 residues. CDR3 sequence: CASSGPGQTNYGYTF. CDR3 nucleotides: TGTGCCAGCAGTGGCCCGGGACAGACAAACTATGGCTACACCTTC.

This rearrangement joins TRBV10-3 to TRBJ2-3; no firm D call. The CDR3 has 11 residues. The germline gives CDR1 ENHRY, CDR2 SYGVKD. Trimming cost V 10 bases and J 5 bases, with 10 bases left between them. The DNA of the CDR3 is TGTGCCACGCGTGTTGGAGATACGCAGTATTTT. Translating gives CATRVGDTQYF.

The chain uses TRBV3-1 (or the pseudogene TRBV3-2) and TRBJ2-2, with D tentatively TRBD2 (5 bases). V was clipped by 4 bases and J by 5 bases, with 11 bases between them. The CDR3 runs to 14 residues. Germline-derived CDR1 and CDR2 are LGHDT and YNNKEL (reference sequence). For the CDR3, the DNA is TGTGCCAGCAGCCCTACCCGAGGGACCGGGGAGCTGTTTTTT. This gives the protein CASSPTRGTGELFF.

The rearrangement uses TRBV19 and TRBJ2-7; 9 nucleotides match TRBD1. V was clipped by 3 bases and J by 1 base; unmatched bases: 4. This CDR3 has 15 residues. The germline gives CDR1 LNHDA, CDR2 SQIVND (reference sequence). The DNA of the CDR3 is TGTGCCAGTAGTATCCGGGACAGGGCGTCCTACGAGCAGTACTTC. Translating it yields CASSIRDRASYEQYF.

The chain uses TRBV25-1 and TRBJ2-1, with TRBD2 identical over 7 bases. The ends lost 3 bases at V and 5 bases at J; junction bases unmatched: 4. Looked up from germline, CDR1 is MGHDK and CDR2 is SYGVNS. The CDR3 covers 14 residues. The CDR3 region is CASSDPGGHNEQFF. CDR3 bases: TGTGCCAGCAGTGACCCGGGGGGACACAATGAGCAGTTCTTC. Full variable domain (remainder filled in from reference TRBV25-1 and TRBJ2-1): EADIYQTPRYLVIGTGKKITLECSQTMGHDKMYWYQQDPGMELHLIHYSYGVNSTEKGDLSSESTVSRIRTEHFPLTLESARPSHTSQYLCASSDPGGHNEQFFGPGTRLTVL.

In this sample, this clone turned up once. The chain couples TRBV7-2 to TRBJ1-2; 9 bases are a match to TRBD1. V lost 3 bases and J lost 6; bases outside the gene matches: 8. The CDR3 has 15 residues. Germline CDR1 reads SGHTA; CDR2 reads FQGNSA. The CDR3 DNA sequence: TGTGCCAGCAGCTTGATGACAGGGGGAAATGATGGCTACACCTTC. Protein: CASSLMTGGNDGYTF. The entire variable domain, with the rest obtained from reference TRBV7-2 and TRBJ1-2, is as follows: GAGVSQSPSNKVTEKGKDVELRCDPISGHTALYWYRQSLGQGLEFLIYFQGNSAPDKSGLPSDRFSAERTGGSVSTLTIQRTQQEDSAVYLCASSLMTGGNDGYTFGSGTRLTVV.

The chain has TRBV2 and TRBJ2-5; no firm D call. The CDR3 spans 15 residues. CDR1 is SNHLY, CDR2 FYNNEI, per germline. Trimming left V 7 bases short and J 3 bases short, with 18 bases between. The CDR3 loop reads CASTLGPHEEETQYF. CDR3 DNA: TGTGCCAGCACCCTTGGCCCTCATGAGGAAGAGACCCAGTACTTC.

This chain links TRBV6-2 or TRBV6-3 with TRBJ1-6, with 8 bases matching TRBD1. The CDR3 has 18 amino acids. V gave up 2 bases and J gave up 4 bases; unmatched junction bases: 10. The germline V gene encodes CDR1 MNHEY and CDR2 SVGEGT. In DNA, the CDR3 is TGTGCCAGCAGTTACAGCGCAACCGGGACAGGATATAATTCACCCCTCCACTTT. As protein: CASSYSATGTGYNSPLHF.

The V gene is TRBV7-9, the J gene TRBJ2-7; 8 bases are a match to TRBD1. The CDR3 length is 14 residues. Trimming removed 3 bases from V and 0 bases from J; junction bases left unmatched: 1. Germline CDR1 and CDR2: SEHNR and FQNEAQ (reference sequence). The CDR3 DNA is TGTGCCAGCAGCTTGGGACAGGCCTCCTACGAGCAGTACTTC. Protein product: CASSLGQASYEQYF. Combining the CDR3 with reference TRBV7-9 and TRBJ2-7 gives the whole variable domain DTGVSQNPRHKITKRGQNVTFRCDPISEHNRLYWYRQTLGQGPEFLTYFQNEAQLEKSRLLSDRFSAERPKGSFSTLEIQRTEQGDSAMYLCASSLGQASYEQYFGPGTRLTVT.

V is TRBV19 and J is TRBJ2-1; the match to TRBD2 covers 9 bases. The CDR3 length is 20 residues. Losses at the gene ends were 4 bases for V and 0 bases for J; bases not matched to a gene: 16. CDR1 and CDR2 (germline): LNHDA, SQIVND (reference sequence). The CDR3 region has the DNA TGTGCCAGTAGTAATAGCGGGAGATCTTTTGGTGGGAGCTCCTACAATGAGCAGTTCTTC. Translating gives CASSNSGRSFGGSSYNEQFF.